This is a list of T cell receptor beta chains from one sample in a study of cytomegalovirus exposure and HLA in healthy donors. Assay used: immunoSEQ multiplex PCR; TCRdb lists only in-frame clones, some missing. The repertoire holds 150,000 to 200,000 clones, with roughly 81% as singletons. Source material: PBMCs. The receptors originated from a woman in her forties or fifties in good health and CMV-seronegative. Each CDR3 is given with its conserved first and last residue. Each record gives: clone size, V gene, D gene, J gene, CDR3 protein, CDR3 DNA. A D gene is named only where the DNA matches it firmly. Some rows mark clone size as missing; the rest say once, few, many or name a class of expanded clone.

NA	TRBV19	NA	TRBJ1-2	CASRTTNYGYTF	TGTGCCAGTAGGACAACTAACTATGGCTACACCTTC
NA	TRBV7-2	NA	TRBJ2-7	CASSGHVDLVGREQYF	TGTGCCAGCAGCGGGCACGTCGACCTCGTGGGGCGCGAGCAGTACTTC
NA	TRBV6-5	NA	TRBJ1-3	CASSREPSSGNTIYF	TGTGCCAGCAGCAGGGAACCCTCCTCTGGAAACACCATATATTTT
NA	TRBV7-3	TRBD1	TRBJ1-1	CASSSTGGSTEAFF	TGTGCCAGCAGCTCAACAGGGGGCTCCACTGAAGCTTTCTTT
NA	TRBV6-5	TRBD1	TRBJ1-1	CASSRSQGGTEAFF	TGTGCCAGCAGCCGCTCACAGGGGGGCACTGAAGCTTTCTTT
NA	TRBV19	TRBD2	TRBJ2-1	CASSRTSGSANEQFF	TGTGCCAGTAGTCGGACTAGCGGGAGTGCCAATGAGCAGTTCTTC
NA	TRBV5-6	NA	TRBJ1-6	CATSYSYNSPLHF	TGTGCCACGTCTTACTCCTATAATTCACCCCTCCACTTT
NA	TRBV6-1	TRBD2	TRBJ2-1	CASSEPTSGSHNEQFF	TGTGCCAGCAGTGAACCGACTAGCGGGTCGCACAATGAGCAGTTCTTC
NA	TRBV6-5	TRBD1	TRBJ1-1	CASRSQGYTEAFF	TGTGCCAGCAGATCACAGGGGTATACTGAAGCTTTCTTT
NA	TRBV13	TRBD1	TRBJ2-7	CASSGRTGGFYEQYF	TGTGCCAGCAGCGGTCGGACAGGGGGCTTCTACGAGCAGTACTTC
NA	TRBV6-5	NA	TRBJ1-3	CASSFSADSGNTIYF	TGTGCCAGCAGTTTCTCGGCAGACTCTGGAAACACCATATATTTT
NA	TRBV30	NA	TRBJ2-3	CACIWEAYSWYF	TGTGCCTGTATATGGGAGGCGTATTCTTGGTATTTT
NA	TRBV4-2	TRBD1	TRBJ2-5	CASSQDAGQGAETQYF	TGTGCCAGCAGCCAAGATGCCGGACAGGGGGCGGAGACCCAGTACTTC
NA	TRBV21-1	NA	TRBJ2-3	CASSKLTSGGPTDTQYF	TGTGCCAGCAGCAAATTGACTAGCGGGGGGCCCACAGATACGCAGTATTTT
NA	TRBV4-3	NA	TRBJ1-5	CASSPGGAEGQPQHF	TGCGCCAGCAGCCCCGGTGGGGCAGAAGGGCAGCCCCAGCATTTT
few	TRBV4-2	NA	TRBJ2-3	CASRLSGSTDTQYF	TGTGCCAGCAGGCTTAGCGGAAGCACAGATACGCAGTATTTT
NA	TRBV6-6	NA	TRBJ2-4	CASSLPVAKNIQYF	TGTGCCAGCAGTTTGCCGGTAGCCAAAAACATTCAGTACTTC
NA	TRBV11-3	TRBD2	TRBJ2-7	CASSPRAGIPEQYF	TGTGCCAGCAGCCCACGAGCGGGAATCCCCGAGCAGTACTTC
NA	TRBV10-3	NA	TRBJ1-1	CAIGTQRVAFF	TGTGCCATCGGGACTCAGAGGGTAGCTTTCTTT
once	TRBV25-1	TRBD1	TRBJ1-4	CASSESAGTGDEKLFF	TGTGCCAGCAGTGAATCCGCCGGGACAGGGGATGAAAAACTGTTTTTT
NA	TRBV18	TRBD1	TRBJ1-1	CASSPLRTGVRNTEAFF	TGTGCCAGCTCACCACTTAGGACAGGGGTACGGAACACTGAAGCTTTCTTT
NA	TRBV19	NA	TRBJ2-5	CASSINRAAQETQYF	TGTGCCAGTAGTATTAACAGAGCCGCCCAAGAGACCCAGTACTTC
NA	TRBV7-9	NA	TRBJ1-1	CASSFTGGSMGAFF	TGTGCCAGCAGCTTCACCGGAGGAAGCATGGGAGCTTTCTTT
NA	TRBV6-1	NA	TRBJ1-1	CASSPTGHTEAFF	TGTGCCAGCAGTCCGACAGGCCACACTGAAGCTTTCTTT
NA	TRBV19	TRBD1	TRBJ2-2	CASSLGTGEAGELFF	TGTGCCAGTAGTCTCGGGACAGGGGAAGCCGGGGAGCTGTTTTTT
NA	TRBV7-8	TRBD2	TRBJ2-1	CASSYYSGASYNEQFF	TGTGCCAGCAGCTACTATAGCGGGGCTTCCTACAATGAGCAGTTCTTC
NA	TRBV9	NA	TRBJ2-7	CASSVAPESSYEQYF	TGTGCCAGCAGCGTAGCTCCCGAGAGCTCCTACGAGCAGTACTTC
NA	TRBV7-2	TRBD1	TRBJ1-2	CASPPETGTGHLEISGYTF	TGTGCCAGCCCCCCAGAGACCGGGACAGGTCACCTGGAGATCTCCGGCTACACCTTC
NA	TRBV5-1	NA	TRBJ1-2	CASSLDAGWGGYTF	TGCGCCAGCAGCTTGGACGCAGGGTGGGGAGGCTACACCTTC
NA	TRBV27	TRBD1	TRBJ1-2	CASSLSKGQLTTF	TGTGCCAGCAGTTTATCGAAGGGACAGTTGACCACCTTC